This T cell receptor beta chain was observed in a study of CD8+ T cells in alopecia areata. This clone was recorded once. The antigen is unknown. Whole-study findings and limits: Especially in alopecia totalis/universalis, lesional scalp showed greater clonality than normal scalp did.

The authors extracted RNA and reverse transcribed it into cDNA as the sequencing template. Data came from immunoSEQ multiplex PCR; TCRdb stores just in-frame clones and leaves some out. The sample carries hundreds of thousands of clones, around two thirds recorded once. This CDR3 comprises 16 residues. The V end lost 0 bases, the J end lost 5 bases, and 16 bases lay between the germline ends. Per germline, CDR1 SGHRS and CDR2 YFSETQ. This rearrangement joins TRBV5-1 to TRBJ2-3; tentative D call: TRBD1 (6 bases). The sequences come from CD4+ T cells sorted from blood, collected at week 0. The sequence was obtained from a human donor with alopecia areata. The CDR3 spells CASSLDAGGAGDTQYF. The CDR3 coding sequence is TGCGCCAGCAGCTTGGATGCTGGGGGCGCCGGAGATACGCAGTATTTT.